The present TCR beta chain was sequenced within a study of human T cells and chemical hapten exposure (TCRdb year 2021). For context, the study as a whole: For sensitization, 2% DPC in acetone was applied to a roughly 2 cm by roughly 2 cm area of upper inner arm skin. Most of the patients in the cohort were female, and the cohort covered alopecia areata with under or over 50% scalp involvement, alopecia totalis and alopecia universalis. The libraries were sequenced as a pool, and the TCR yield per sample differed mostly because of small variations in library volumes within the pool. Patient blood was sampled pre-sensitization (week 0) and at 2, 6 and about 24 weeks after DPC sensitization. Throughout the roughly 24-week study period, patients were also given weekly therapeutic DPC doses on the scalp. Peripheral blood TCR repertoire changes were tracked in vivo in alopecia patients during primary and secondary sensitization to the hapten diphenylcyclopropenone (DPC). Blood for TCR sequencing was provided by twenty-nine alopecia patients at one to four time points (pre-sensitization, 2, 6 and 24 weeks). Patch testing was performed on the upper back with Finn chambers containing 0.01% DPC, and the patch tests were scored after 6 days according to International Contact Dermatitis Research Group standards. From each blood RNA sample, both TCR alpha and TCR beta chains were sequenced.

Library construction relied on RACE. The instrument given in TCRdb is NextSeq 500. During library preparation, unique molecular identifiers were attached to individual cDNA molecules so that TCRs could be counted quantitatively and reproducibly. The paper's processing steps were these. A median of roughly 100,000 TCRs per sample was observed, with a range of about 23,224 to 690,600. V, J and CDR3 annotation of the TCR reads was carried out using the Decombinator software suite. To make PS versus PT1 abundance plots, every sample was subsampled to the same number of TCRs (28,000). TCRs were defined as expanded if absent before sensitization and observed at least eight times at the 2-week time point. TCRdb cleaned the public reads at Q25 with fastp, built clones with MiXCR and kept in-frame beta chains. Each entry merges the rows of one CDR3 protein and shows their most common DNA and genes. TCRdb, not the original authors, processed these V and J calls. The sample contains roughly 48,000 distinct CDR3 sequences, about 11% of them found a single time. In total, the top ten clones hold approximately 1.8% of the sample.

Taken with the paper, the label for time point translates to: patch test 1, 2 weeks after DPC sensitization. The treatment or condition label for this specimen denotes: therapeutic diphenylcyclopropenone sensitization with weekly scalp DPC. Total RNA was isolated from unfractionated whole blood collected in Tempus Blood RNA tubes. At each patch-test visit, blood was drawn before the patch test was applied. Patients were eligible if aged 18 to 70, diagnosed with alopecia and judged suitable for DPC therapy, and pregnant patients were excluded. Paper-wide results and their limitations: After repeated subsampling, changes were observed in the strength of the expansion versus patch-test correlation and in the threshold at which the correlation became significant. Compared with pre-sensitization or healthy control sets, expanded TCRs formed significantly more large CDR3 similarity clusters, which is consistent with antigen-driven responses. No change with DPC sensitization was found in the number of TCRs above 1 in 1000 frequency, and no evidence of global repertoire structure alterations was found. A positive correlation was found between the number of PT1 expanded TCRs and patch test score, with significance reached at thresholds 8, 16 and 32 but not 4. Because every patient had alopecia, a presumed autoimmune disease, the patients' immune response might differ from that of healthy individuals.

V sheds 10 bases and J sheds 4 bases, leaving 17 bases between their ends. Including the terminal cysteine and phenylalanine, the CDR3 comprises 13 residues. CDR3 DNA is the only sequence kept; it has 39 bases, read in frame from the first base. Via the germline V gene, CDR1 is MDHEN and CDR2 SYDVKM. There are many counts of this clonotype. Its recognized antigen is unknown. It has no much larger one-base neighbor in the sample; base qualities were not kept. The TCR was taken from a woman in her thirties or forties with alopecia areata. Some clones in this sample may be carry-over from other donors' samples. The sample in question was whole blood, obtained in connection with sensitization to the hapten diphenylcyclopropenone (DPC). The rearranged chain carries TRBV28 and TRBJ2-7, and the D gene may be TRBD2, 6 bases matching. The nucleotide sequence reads TGTGCCATCCAGGGACTTCCCCCGTACGAGCAGTACTTC. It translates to CAIQGLPPYEQYF.